The next 15 T cell receptor beta chains were all read from a single sample in a study of cytomegalovirus exposure and HLA in healthy donors. TCRdb's copy holds only in-frame clones and misses some; the assay was immunoSEQ multiplex PCR. The sample includes tens of thousands of clones, roughly 94% seen only once; the top ten take approximately 5.4%. Sequenced input: PBMCs. The receptors here all came from a woman aged 18-35 years in good health and CMV-seropositive.

The gene calls are TRBV9 and TRBJ2-7; possible D gene TRBD2, 5 bases. V lost 4 bases, J lost 6 bases, and 23 bases lay in between. Germline CDR1 reads SGDLS; CDR2 reads YYNGEE. The CDR3 runs 16 residues. CDR3 DNA sequence: TGTGCCAGCAGCCCATACGACGGACTGCTGACCGGCGAGCAGTACTTC. Its protein product is CASSPYDGLLTGEQYF.

This chain links TRBV6-5 with TRBJ2-7; 9 positions match TRBD1. Losses at the gene ends were 7 bases for V and 3 bases for J; bases not matched to a gene: 10. This CDR3 comprises 15 residues. Germline CDR1 reads MNHEY; CDR2 reads SVGAGI. CDR3 sequence (DNA): TGTGCCAGCACCCTACGACAGGGGGAATTCTACGAGCAGTACTTC. Translated, it gives CASTLRQGEFYEQYF.

The chain is built from TRBV27 and TRBJ1-4; TRBD1 might be the D (5 bases). The CDR3 has 14 residues. The V end was cut by 3 bases, the J end by 4 bases, with 9 bases between. Germline-derived CDR1 and CDR2 are MNHEY and SMNVEV (reference sequence). CDR3: CASSFGGGNEKLFF. The CDR3 DNA is TGTGCCAGCAGTTTCGGGGGGGGTAATGAAAAACTGTTTTTT.

This chain links TRBV5-6 with TRBJ2-1; 9 nucleotides agree with TRBD1. V lost 3 bases and J lost 1; bases outside the gene matches: 8. CDR3 length: 17 residues. Germline CDR1 reads SGHDT; CDR2 reads YYEEEE. CDR3 nucleotide sequence: TGTGCCAGCAGCTCACAATACAGGGGGCGATCCTACAATGAGCAGTTCTTC. Its translation is CASSSQYRGRSYNEQFF.

This clone occurred a few times. This chain joins TRBV10-2 and TRBJ2-1; TRBD2 matches at 9 bases. V trimming: 2 bases; J trimming: 1 base; junction bases outside the gene matches: 15. The CDR3 spans 20 residues. CDR1 and CDR2 (germline): WSHSY, SAAADI. CDR3: CASSEGAMTSGFSSYNEQFF. The CDR3 nucleotides are TGCGCCAGCAGTGAGGGGGCCATGACTAGCGGCTTTTCTTCCTACAATGAGCAGTTCTTC.

This chain uses TRBV5-1 with TRBJ2-3; D perhaps matches TRBD1 (6 bases). Germline CDR1 reads SGHRS; CDR2 reads YFSETQ. Trimming took 1 base from V and 1 from J, leaving 10 bases between them. The CDR3 covers 15 residues. CDR3 sequence reads: CASSLQGSGTDTQYF. The CDR3, as DNA: TGCGCCAGCAGCTTGCAGGGGTCGGGCACAGATACGCAGTATTTT.

The chain employs TRBV19 and TRBJ2-7, with 7 bases that match TRBD1. From germline, CDR1 is LNHDA and CDR2 SQIVND (reference sequence). V dropped 5 bases and J dropped 2; count of bases not matched to a gene: 9. The length of the CDR3 is 15 residues. CDR3 nucleotide sequence: TGTGCCAGTAGTTTCACCGGGACAGCGACCTACGAGCAGTACTTC. It specifies CASSFTGTATYEQYF.

The chain is built from TRBV4-3 and TRBJ1-2; possibly TRBD1 for D (5 bases). Germline V CDR1 and CDR2: LGHNA, YSLEER. The V gene lost 4 bases and the J gene lost 2 bases, with 14 bases spanning the gap. The CDR3 totals 15 residues. CDR3 sequence reads: CASSREVEGNYGYTF. DNA of the CDR3: TGCGCCAGCAGCCGGGAGGTGGAGGGGAACTATGGCTACACCTTC.

This chain connects TRBV9 to TRBJ2-7; tentative D call: TRBD1 (5 bases). CDR1 and CDR2 from the germline V gene are SGDLS and YYNGEE. This CDR3 contains 12 residues. Trimming took 7 bases from V and 7 from J, leaving 15 bases between them. The chain's CDR3 is CASGANLGEQYF. CDR3 DNA sequence: TGTGCCAGCGGGGCGAACCTAGGGGAGCAGTACTTC. Looking up the rest from reference TRBV9 and TRBJ2-7 gives the full variable domain: DSGVTQTPKHLITATGQRVTLRCSPRSGDLSVYWYQQSLDQGLQFLIQYYNGEERAKGNILERFSAQQFPDLHSELNLSSLELGDSALYFCASGANLGEQYFGPGTRLTVT.

The chain uses TRBV27 and TRBJ1-2; a possible D gene is TRBD1 (6 bases). The CDR3 consists of 14 residues. Trimming shortened V by 8 bases and J by 7 bases, and 20 bases separated the two germline ends. Germline V CDR1 and CDR2: MNHEY, SMNVEV (reference sequence). The CDR3: CASGRTAQYRGYTF. The CDR3 bases are TGTGCCAGCGGGCGGACAGCGCAATATCGTGGCTACACCTTC.

V usage is TRBV29-1 and J usage is TRBJ2-5, with 9 bases aligning to TRBD2. V shed 1 base, J shed 7 bases, and the junction held 16 bases outside the gene matches. Germline V gives CDR1 SQVTM, CDR2 ANQGSEA. This CDR3 has 17 amino acids. The CDR3 DNA reads TGCAGCGTTGAAGTCAGAGATAGCGGGAGATTGGGGGCGACCCAGTACTTC. Amino acids: CSVEVRDSGRLGATQYF.

The rearrangement joins TRBV5-1 to TRBJ2-3; 7 nucleotides line up with TRBD2. CDR3 length: 15 residues. After removal of 4 bases from V and 1 base from J, the junction contained 6 bases not matched to a gene. Germline V gives CDR1 SGHRS, CDR2 YFSETQ. CDR3 loop: CASSRSGPGTDTQYF. Written as DNA, the CDR3 is TGCGCCAGCAGCCGTAGCGGGCCGGGCACAGATACGCAGTATTTT.

The chain combines TRBV19 with TRBJ1-3, with no clear D. Germline-derived CDR1 and CDR2 are LNHDA and SQIVND (reference sequence). The CDR3 sequence is 12 residues long. The ends were cut back, 3 bases at V and 8 bases at J, with 8 bases in the middle. The CDR3 reads CASSIGRYTIYF. Here the CDR3 DNA reads TGTGCCAGTAGTATTGGGAGATACACCATATATTTT.

V is TRBV11-2 and J is TRBJ2-7; the match to TRBD2 covers 11 bases. The CDR3 is 16 residues long. The germline CDR1 and CDR2 sequences are SGHAT and FQNNGV. V was pared by 5 bases and J by 0 bases, with 6 bases of the junction left unmatched. The CDR3 protein is CASSNGLAGHSYEQYF. CDR3 sequence (DNA): TGTGCCAGCAGCAACGGACTAGCGGGTCACTCCTACGAGCAGTACTTC.

The chain couples TRBV11-2 to TRBJ2-2, with 8 positions matching TRBD2. The CDR3 spans 16 residues. Germline assignment: CDR1 SGHAT and CDR2 FQNNGV. V was clipped by 3 bases and J by 5 bases; unmatched bases: 8. In DNA, the CDR3 is TGTGCCAGCAGCTTCCCCGTCCGGGAGGGTACCGGGGAGCTGTTTTTT. Residues: CASSFPVREGTGELFF.